Shown below are 21 T cell receptor beta chains from a single sample sequenced in a study of shared clonotypes between healthy human individuals. The table came from immunoSEQ multiplex PCR; TCRdb's copy has only in-frame clones and leaves some out. In the table there are approximately 940,000 clones, 60% to 85% of which are singletons. The sequencing sample was made of memory CD4+ T cells sorted from blood. Subset described: CD45RA-negative fraction. The receptors here all came from a man younger than 35 in good health.

This clone was seen only a few times. The chain links TRBV4-3 to TRBJ1-2; D is unclear. The CDR3 runs to 15 residues. Germline V lookup: CDR1 LGHNA, CDR2 YSLEER. Trimming removed 2 bases at V and 6 bases at J, with 16 bases between. This CDR3 reads CASSQSPVSVNGYTF. CDR3 coding DNA: TGCGCCAGCAGCCAATCCCCCGTGTCAGTGAATGGCTACACCTTC.

The chain combines TRBV7-2 with TRBJ1-2; no reliable D call. Germline CDR1 and CDR2: SGHTA and FQGNSA. Trimming shortened V by 1 base and J by 0 bases, and 9 bases separated the two germline ends. The CDR3 totals 15 residues. The CDR3 protein is CASSLGAGTNYGYTF. The CDR3 DNA is TGTGCCAGCAGCTTAGGGGCAGGAACTAACTATGGCTACACCTTC. The full variable domain, its missing parts supplied by reference TRBV7-2 and TRBJ1-2, is GAGVSQSPSNKVTEKGKDVELRCDPISGHTALYWYRQSLGQGLEFLIYFQGNSAPDKSGLPSDRFSAERTGGSVSTLTIQRTQQEDSAVYLCASSLGAGTNYGYTFGSGTRLTVV.

The sample holds many counts of this clone. V and J are TRBV28 and TRBJ2-5, with 7 bases that match TRBD2. The CDR3 length is 15 residues. CDR1 MDHEN and CDR2 SYDVKM come from the germline V gene. The junction had 8 bases not matched to a gene; V was cut back by 2 bases and J by 5 bases. The CDR3 reads CASSLGGGQRETQYF. CDR3 DNA: TGTGCCAGCAGTTTAGGGGGGGGTCAAAGGGAGACCCAGTACTTC.

There are a few counts of this clone. The rearrangement joins TRBV19 to TRBJ1-2, with D uncertain. Germline V gene lookup returns CDR1 LNHDA and CDR2 SQIVND (reference sequence). This CDR3 spans 12 amino acids. With 4 bases removed from V and 8 bases from J, the gap between germline ends came to 11 bases. The CDR3 DNA reads as TGTGCCAGTAGTAGCAGTACTTACGGCTACACCTTC. It translates to CASSSSTYGYTF.

The chain uses TRBV18 and TRBJ2-1, with 13 positions matching TRBD2. Germline loops: CDR1 KGHSH, CDR2 LQKENI. This CDR3 contains 17 residues. J was trimmed by 3 bases and V by 0 bases; bases with no gene match: 2. For the CDR3, the DNA is TGTGCCAGCTCACCACCAACTAGCGGGAGGGTCTACAATGAGCAGTTCTTC. It is translated as CASSPPTSGRVYNEQFF.

This clone has a handful of counts. The sample has other DNA sequences that encode this CDR3 too. As DNA, the CDR3 is TGCGCCAGCAGCCCAGGGACGTCGACCTACGAGCAGTACTTC. Translated, it gives CASSPGTSTYEQYF. The genes are TRBV5-1 and TRBJ2-7; D may correspond to TRBD1 or TRBD2 (5 bases each). The CDR3 has 14 residues. Trimming left V 4 bases short and J 2 bases short, with 13 bases between. Germline V gene lookup returns CDR1 SGHRS and CDR2 YFSETQ.

With respect to this clone: Other nucleotide sequences from this sample produce the same CDR3. This chain uses TRBV6-1 with TRBJ2-5; 11 nucleotides agree with TRBD2. V shed 3 bases, J shed 2 bases, and the junction held 5 bases outside the gene matches. The CDR3 extends over 16 amino acids. Germline loops: CDR1 MNHNS, CDR2 SASEGT. The CDR3 spells CASSDGLAGGQETQYF. The DNA for the CDR3 is TGTGCCAGCAGTGATGGCCTAGCGGGGGGTCAAGAGACCCAGTACTTC.

The chain combines TRBV6-1 with TRBJ1-4; 7 bases line up with TRBD1. Unmatched junction bases numbered 8, after V lost 2 bases and J lost 11 bases. Germline CDR1 and CDR2: MNHNS and SASEGT. The CDR3 consists of 14 residues. The DNA for the CDR3 is TGTGCCAGCAGTGAATCACTACAGGGGACGAAACTGTTTTTT. This codes for CASSESLQGTKLFF.

The chain uses TRBV5-1 and TRBJ2-5; D assignment may be TRBD1 or TRBD2 (6 bases each). From germline, CDR1 is SGHRS and CDR2 YFSETQ. V lost 2 bases and J lost 5, with 13 bases in between. The CDR3 has 14 amino acids. CDR3 nucleotide sequence: TGCGCCAGCAGCTTTGGGGGGCCCTACGAGACCCAGTACTTC. It specifies CASSFGGPYETQYF. Full variable domain (remainder filled in from reference TRBV5-1 and TRBJ2-5): KAGVTQTPRYLIKTRGQQVTLSCSPISGHRSVSWYQQTPGQGLQFLFEYFSETQRNKGNFPGRFSGRQFSNSRSEMNVSTLELGDSALYLCASSFGGPYETQYFGPGTRLLVL.

The V call is TRBV6-1, the J call TRBJ2-4; no clear D gene. CDR1 and CDR2 from the germline V gene are MNHNS and SASEGT. V was trimmed by 6 bases and J by 0 bases, leaving 9 bases between them. The CDR3 runs to 14 residues. The CDR3 region has the DNA TGTGCCAGCAGGCAGGCGATAGCCAAAAACATTCAGTACTTC. Translated, it gives CASRQAIAKNIQYF.

The chain recombines TRBV6-5 with TRBJ2-5; D possibly matches TRBD1 or TRBD2 (6 bases each). The CDR3 extends over 15 amino acids. CDR1 is MNHEY and CDR2 is SVGAGI in the germline V gene. Trimming pared 6 bases from V and 5 bases from J, leaving 19 bases between. This CDR3 reads CASSPAGITGETQYF. The CDR3, as DNA: TGTGCCAGCAGCCCCGCGGGGATTACAGGGGAGACCCAGTACTTC.

The chain is built from TRBV18 and TRBJ2-7; 7 nucleotides match TRBD1. Germline V gene data show CDR1 as KGHSH and CDR2 as LQKENI. The CDR3 sequence is 17 residues long. V was clipped by 0 bases and J by 0 bases; unmatched bases: 8. This CDR3 is CASSPPWRTGSSYEQYF. Written as DNA, the CDR3 is TGTGCCAGCTCACCACCTTGGCGGACAGGAAGCTCCTACGAGCAGTACTTC.

The chain has TRBV18 and TRBJ2-5; D unclear. The CDR3 runs to 14 residues. CDR1 KGHSH and CDR2 LQKENI come from the germline V gene. V was trimmed by 0 bases and J by 1 base, leaving 6 bases between them. CDR3 in amino acids: CASSPPRSQETQYF. CDR3 DNA sequence: TGTGCCAGCTCACCACCGAGGTCCCAAGAGACCCAGTACTTC.

The chain links TRBV7-9 to TRBJ2-2; 7 bases align to TRBD1. The CDR3 runs 13 residues. Trimming removed 7 bases from V and 5 bases from J; junction bases left unmatched: 4. CDR1 and CDR2 from the germline V gene are SEHNR and FQNEAQ (reference sequence). CDR3 in DNA: TGTGCCAGCACGAGGGACAGAACCGGGGAGCTGTTTTTT. This gives the protein CASTRDRTGELFF.

Of note for this clone: Just one base apart from a much larger clone, this may be a read error. The chain is built from TRBV11-1 and TRBJ1-1; 8 bases agree with TRBD1. The trim removed 2 bases at V and 4 bases at J, leaving 0 bases unmatched. The CDR3 covers 13 residues. Germline CDR1 and CDR2: SGHAT and FQDESV (reference sequence). The CDR3 loop is CASSLTGGTEAFF. The CDR3 region has the DNA TGTGCCAGCAGCTTAACAGGGGGCACTGAAGCTTTCTTT.

In DNA form, the CDR3 reads TGTGCCAGCAGCCCAATGCCGGACATCAAGTTCGACAATGAGCAGTTCTTC. Translation: CASSPMPDIKFDNEQFF. This chain uses TRBV7-2 with TRBJ2-1, with a possible D match to TRBD1 (5 bases). CDR1 SGHTA and CDR2 FQGNSA come from the germline V gene. Trimming pared 5 bases from V and 5 bases from J, leaving 22 bases between. This CDR3 comprises 17 residues.

V usage is TRBV30 and J usage is TRBJ1-1; the D gene is possibly TRBD1 (6 bases). CDR3 length: 13 residues. V lost 5 bases, J lost 0 bases, and 10 bases lay in between. Germline assignment: CDR1 GTSNPN and CDR2 SVGIG (reference sequence). The CDR3 DNA reads as TGTGCCTGGGTCCGGGGGCTGAACACTGAAGCTTTCTTT. It translates to CAWVRGLNTEAFF.

Notes on this clone: At one boundary the junction diverges from the germline segment, which might be a read error. The chain couples TRBV5-5 to TRBJ2-3; a weak D match, TRBD1 (6 bases). The CDR3 spans 15 residues. Germline V gene lookup returns CDR1 SGHKS and CDR2 YYEKEE (reference sequence). CDR3 region: CASSHGATGTDTQYF. The DNA for the CDR3 is TGCGCCAGCAGCCATGGGGCCACAGGGACAGATACGCAGTATTTT. The full variable domain, its missing parts supplied by reference TRBV5-5 and TRBJ2-3, is DAGVTQSPTHLIKTRGQQVTLRCSPISGHKSVSWYQQVLGQGPQFIFQYYEKEERGRGNFPDRFSARQFPNYSSELNVNALLLGDSALYLCASSHGATGTDTQYFGPGTRLTVL.

The rearrangement links TRBV28 to TRBJ1-2; D perhaps matches TRBD1 (6 bases). The CDR3 totals 11 residues. V was pared by 10 bases and J by 7 bases, with 13 bases between. Germline V lookup: CDR1 MDHEN, CDR2 SYDVKM. CDR3 DNA: TGTGCCACTGACTCACAGGGTGGCTACACCTTC. It yields the protein CATDSQGGYTF.

This clone was seen only once. CDR3 sequence: CASSRTPTYEQYF. CDR3 sequence (DNA): TGTGCCAGCAGCCGGACACCAACCTACGAGCAGTACTTC. The chain couples TRBV7-3 to TRBJ2-7; maybe TRBD1 (5 bases). Germline-derived CDR1 and CDR2 are SGHTA and FQGTGA. This CDR3 region has 13 residues. Trimming cost V 5 bases and J 2 bases, with 10 bases left between them.

In its sample, this clone was seen once. The rearrangement links TRBV5-4 to TRBJ2-1; D may be TRBD1 (6 bases). This CDR3 has 13 amino acids. V lost 0 bases and J lost 9, with 10 bases in between. Germline CDR1 and CDR2: SGHNT and YYREEE (reference sequence). The CDR3 spells CASSLDRAVEQFF. The CDR3 DNA reads TGTGCCAGCAGCTTGGACAGGGCGGTTGAGCAGTTCTTC.